These T cell receptor beta chains were read from a single sample in a study of identical twins. TCRdb re-derived calls from the 5' RACE reads in MiXCR, one entry per CDR3 protein. Of 300,000 or so distinct CDR3 sequences listed, roughly 9% were seen once; the top ten hold 7% to 8.5%. The same sample was also studied in work on yellow fever vaccine responses in identical twins.

Sample: CD8+ T cells sorted from blood. All receptors derive from a woman aged 18-30 years in good health. The CDR3 runs from the conserved cysteine through the conserved F or W. A D gene is named only where the DNA matches it firmly. Clone size appears in some rows only: once, few, many, or a class for an expanded clone.

clone_size j_call d_call v_call cdr3_nt cdr3_aa
. TRBJ2-1 . TRBV7-2 TGTGCCAGCAGCGATCCTGGAGGCTCCAATGAGCAGTTCTTC CASSDPGGSNEQFF
many TRBJ2-5 TRBD2 TRBV5-1 TGCGCCAGCAGCTTGGAACTAGCGGGAGCGGATGGAGAGACCCAGTACTTC CASSLELAGADGETQYF
many TRBJ2-7 . TRBV27 TGTGCCAGCAGATCTGGGTACGGAACGAGCTCCTACGAGCAGTACTTC CASRSGYGTSSYEQYF
many TRBJ2-4 . TRBV7-2 TGTGCCAGCAGCTTAATCCCTAGCGCCGTAGCCAAAAACATTCAGTACTTC CASSLIPSAVAKNIQYF
few TRBJ2-7 TRBD2 TRBV5-1 TGCGCCAGCAGCTTGTTCGGGGGGGACTACGAGCAGTACTTC CASSLFGGDYEQYF
many TRBJ2-4 TRBD2 TRBV7-8 TGTGCCAGCAGCTTAAACGCGGGGGGTGGAAACATTCAGTACTTC CASSLNAGGGNIQYF
few TRBJ2-7 TRBD2 TRBV27 TGTGCCAGCGCACGGGAGGACCTTACGAGCTCCTACGAGCAGTACTTC CASAREDLTSSYEQYF
many TRBJ1-1 . TRBV29-1 TGCAGCGTCCCCCAAACGATCAGGGGATTCACTGAAGCTTTCTTT CSVPQTIRGFTEAFF
. TRBJ1-5 TRBD1 TRBV13 TGTGCCAGCAGCTCAACCGGGACAGGGGATCAGCCCCAGCATTTT CASSSTGTGDQPQHF
. TRBJ2-5 TRBD2 TRBV28 TGTGCCACCGGCCAACCGCGGGAGATTGGGGAGACCCAGTACTTC CATGQPREIGETQYF
. TRBJ2-3 . TRBV2 TGTGCCAGCACGTACACAGATACGCAGTATTTT CASTYTDTQYF
few TRBJ2-3 TRBD2 TRBV7-3 TGTGCCAGCAGCCGTCGGGGGGGCGGGGGCACAGATACGCAGTATTTT CASSRRGGGGTDTQYF
. TRBJ1-2 . TRBV19 TGTGCCAGTAGTCCGGCAGGAGCTAGCGGCTACACCTTC CASSPAGASGYTF
. TRBJ2-1 TRBD1 TRBV4-3 TGCGCCAGCAGCCCAAGTCCAGGGGGATATTCCAATGAGCAGTTCTTC CASSPSPGGYSNEQFF
. TRBJ2-1 . TRBV20-1 TGCAGTGAATCAGGCACTGATAATGAGCAGTTCTTC CSESGTDNEQFF
. TRBJ2-3 . TRBV7-2 TGTGCCAGCAGCTCAACCCGACAACTCACAGATACGCAGTATTTT CASSSTRQLTDTQYF
many TRBJ2-5 TRBD2 TRBV4-3 TGCGCCAGCAGCCAAGGAAGGCTAGCGGGAGGAGAGACCCAGTACTTC CASSQGRLAGGETQYF
many TRBJ1-2 . TRBV29-1 TGCAGCGTTGTAGCGGGCTATGGCTACACCTTC CSVVAGYGYTF
many TRBJ2-3 . TRBV5-1 TGCGCCAGCAGTCAAGCATTCCCCCCGAGAACAGATACGCAGTATTTT CASSQAFPPRTDTQYF
. TRBJ1-1 . TRBV7-6 TGTGCCAGCAGCTTAGCGGAAATCAGGGGTGAAGCTTTCTTT CASSLAEIRGEAFF
. TRBJ1-6 TRBD1 TRBV15 TGTGCCACCAGCAGAGTGGGGACAGGGGAATCCTATAATTCACCCCTCCACTTT CATSRVGTGESYNSPLHF
few TRBJ2-1 . TRBV11-3 TGTGCCAGCAGCCAGACTAGGACTTCCTACAATGAGCAGTTCTTC CASSQTRTSYNEQFF
many TRBJ2-3 TRBD2 TRBV29-1 TGCAGCGCCGACGGGGGCTCTAGCGGGGGTCCTAGTGGAGATACGCAGTATTTT CSADGGSSGGPSGDTQYF
. TRBJ2-3 . TRBV27 TGTGCCAGCAGTTTAGCCTGGTCCAGCGCGAACACAGATACGCAGTATTTT CASSLAWSSANTDTQYF
. TRBJ2-7 . TRBV15 TGTGCCACCAGCAGAGAACAAGAGGGCTACAAGCAGTACTTC CATSREQEGYKQYF
few TRBJ2-1 . TRBV7-2 TGTGCCAGCAGCTTGTCGGGATCCACCTACAATGAGCAGTTCTTC CASSLSGSTYNEQFF
few TRBJ2-5 . TRBV29-1 TGCAGCGTTGCGGGGGCTGAGACCCAGTACTTC CSVAGAETQYF
. TRBJ2-5 TRBD2 TRBV7-9 TGTGCCAGCAGCTTATTGCCGGGACTAGCAGAGACCCAGTACTTC CASSLLPGLAETQYF
few TRBJ1-3 . TRBV4-2 TGTGCCAGCAGCCAAGATGGGCAGGGCTCTGGAAACACCATATATTTT CASSQDGQGSGNTIYF
many TRBJ2-7 TRBD2 TRBV29-1 TGCAGCGTCGCTGGACTAGCGGGAGCATACGAGCAGTACTTC CSVAGLAGAYEQYF
. TRBJ2-2 TRBD2 TRBV29-1 TGCAGCGTTGATTTCGGGGGACTAGCGGGAGACACCGGGGAGCTGTTTTTT CSVDFGGLAGDTGELFF
many TRBJ2-1 . TRBV5-1 TGCGCCAGCAGCTTGTATGTACCGAGCTCCTACAATGAGCAGTTCTTC CASSLYVPSSYNEQFF
many TRBJ2-5 TRBD2 TRBV27 TGTGCCAGCAGACTAGCGGAACTCCAAGAGACCCAGTACTTC CASRLAELQETQYF
many TRBJ2-1 TRBD2 TRBV6-5 TGTGCCAGCAGTTACTCCGGGGGGGCTACTAGCGGGAATGAGCAGTTCTTC CASSYSGGATSGNEQFF
many TRBJ2-5 . TRBV24-1 TGTGCCACCAGTGATTTAAGGGCGGAACAAGAGACCCAGTACTTC CATSDLRAEQETQYF
. TRBJ2-7 . TRBV27 TGTGCCAGCAAGTACAGGGCCCCCGGCTACGAGCAGTACTTC CASKYRAPGYEQYF
. TRBJ2-7 TRBD1 TRBV29-1 TGCAGCGCCACCCATGACAGGGGGCCCTACGAGCAGTACTTC CSATHDRGPYEQYF
many TRBJ2-2 TRBD1 TRBV20-1 TGCAGTGCAACCTGGGACAGGAACACCGGGGAGCTGTTTTTT CSATWDRNTGELFF
many TRBJ2-2 . TRBV29-1 TGCAGCGTGGCCCAGGGGGGTCGGAACACCGGGGAGCTGTTTTTT CSVAQGGRNTGELFF
many TRBJ2-2 . TRBV7-2 TGTGCCAGCAGCCTTAACAGGGCCGGGGAGCTGTTTTTT CASSLNRAGELFF
. TRBJ2-3 . TRBV27 TGTGCCAGCAGTGACCTGTTGGGGACAGATACGCAGTATTTT CASSDLLGTDTQYF
many TRBJ2-7 . TRBV29-1 TGCAGCGTTTCCGGGCGGGGATACTACGAGCAGTACTTC CSVSGRGYYEQYF